Reported below is one TCR beta chain. The data stem from a study of OX40 agonist ivuxolimab in advanced cancers. Study-level information: Patients treated during dose escalation were battling hepatocellular carcinoma, melanoma, renal cell or head and neck cancer.

Some clones are missing from TCRdb's copy, which holds only in-frame ones; the method was immunoSEQ multiplex PCR. This sample has approximately 60,000 clones, with about 92% found just once. CDR1 and CDR2 from the germline V gene are SGHDT and YYEEEE. This CDR3 region has 15 residues. With 4 bases removed from V and 3 bases from J, the gap between germline ends came to 16 bases. Material: CD4+ or CD8+ T cells sorted from blood, obtained in a trial of the OX40 agonist ivuxolimab. The receptor comes from an adult with an advanced solid tumor such as melanoma, head and neck, liver or kidney cancer. This rearrangement joins TRBV5-6 to TRBJ2-5; maybe TRBD1 (5 bases). DNA of the CDR3: TGTGCCAGCAGCGCTTTGGTGGGGCCAGAAGAGACCCAGTACTTC. Its protein product is CASSALVGPEETQYF.